These 24 T cell receptor beta chains share one sample of origin, sequenced in a study of cytomegalovirus exposure and HLA in healthy donors. Both 60 Vbeta primers and 13 Jbeta primers went into the PCR. Sequenced by immunoSEQ multiplex PCR; TCRdb stores in-frame clones only, minus some. The sample records over 150,000 clones, approximately 80% being singletons. Sequenced: PBMCs. The receptors shown here come from a man between 18 and 35 years old in good health and CMV-seropositive.

CDR3 protein: CASSLPGIRSPLHF. The CDR3 nucleotides read TGTGCCAGCAGCCTTCCGGGGATCCGTTCACCCCTCCACTTT. V and J are TRBV7-9 and TRBJ1-6; D remains unclear. The CDR3 sequence is 14 residues long. The V gene's germline CDR1 is SEHNR and CDR2 FQNEAQ (reference sequence). Deletions cut 5 bases from V and 9 bases from J, with 14 bases between.

This chain uses TRBV15 with TRBJ1-4; D may be TRBD1 (5 bases). The germline V and J ends were trimmed by 1 base and 6 bases, with 12 bases remaining between them. Germline V CDR1 and CDR2: LNHNV, YYDKDF (reference sequence). The CDR3 has 15 amino acids. The CDR3 protein is CATSRAGGRDEKLFF. In nucleotides, the CDR3 is TGTGCCACCAGCAGAGCGGGGGGTCGGGATGAAAAACTGTTTTTT.

The V and J genes are TRBV30 and TRBJ2-7; 11 nucleotides agree with TRBD2. The V gene end was trimmed by 1 base and the J gene end by 2 bases; junction bases not matched to a gene: 7. The germline V gene encodes CDR1 GTSNPN and CDR2 SVGIG (reference sequence). This CDR3 has 16 amino acids. DNA for the CDR3: TGTGCCTGGAGTGGTGGGAGACTAGCGGGACCCTACGAGCAGTACTTC. It codes for CAWSGGRLAGPYEQYF.

The chain employs TRBV7-9 and TRBJ2-6; D uncertain. This CDR3 is built from 15 residues. From germline, CDR1 is SEHNR and CDR2 FQNEAQ (reference sequence). V lost 0 bases and J 4 bases, leaving 7 bases between the germline ends. Here the CDR3 reads CASSLARSGANVLTF. CDR3 nucleotide sequence: TGTGCCAGCAGCTTAGCCCGGTCCGGGGCCAACGTCCTGACTTTC.

The CDR3 DNA sequence: TGTGCCAGCAGCCCCAGTTGGGACTCCGGTGGGGCCAAAAACATTCAGTACTTC. Translation gives CASSPSWDSGGAKNIQYF. This rearrangement joins TRBV9 to TRBJ2-4, with a weak D call TRBD2 (6 bases). This CDR3 is 18 amino acids long. Germline V lookup: CDR1 SGDLS, CDR2 YYNGEE. Trimming shortened V by 4 bases and J by 1 base, and 21 bases separated the two germline ends. Supplemented by reference TRBV9 and TRBJ2-4, the full variable domain reads DSGVTQTPKHLITATGQRVTLRCSPRSGDLSVYWYQQSLDQGLQFLIQYYNGEERAKGNILERFSAQQFPDLHSELNLSSLELGDSALYFCASSPSWDSGGAKNIQYFGAGTRLSVL.

In this sample, this clone turned up a few times. At one end the junction does not follow the germline gene, possibly because of a read error. The J gene is TRBJ1-6, the V gene TRBV6-1; D remains unclear. CDR1 and CDR2 from the germline V gene are MNHNS and SASEGT. CDR3 length: 13 residues. DNA of the CDR3: TGTGCCAGCACTGAACAGTTGAATTCACCCCTCCACTTT. Translated: CASTEQLNSPLHF.

The chain couples TRBV9 to TRBJ2-3; 11 bases line up with TRBD2. Losses at the gene ends were 4 bases for V and 2 bases for J; bases not matched to a gene: 6. Per the germline V gene, CDR1 is SGDLS and CDR2 is YYNGEE. This CDR3 is 16 amino acids long. DNA of the CDR3: TGTGCCAGCAGCTTCCAGACTAGCGGGAACACAGATACGCAGTATTTT. Amino acid sequence: CASSFQTSGNTDTQYF.

The rearrangement joins TRBV7-2 to TRBJ2-2; a weak D match, TRBD1 (6 bases). The germline V and J ends were trimmed by 2 bases and 2 bases, with 15 bases remaining between them. The CDR3 sequence is 17 residues long. CDR1 and CDR2 (germline): SGHTA, FQGNSA. The CDR3 protein is CASSLFGTNYNTGELFF. The CDR3 DNA is TGTGCCAGCAGCTTATTTGGGACAAACTATAACACCGGGGAGCTGTTTTTT.

The rearrangement joins TRBV18 to TRBJ1-1; 11 positions match TRBD1. CDR1 is KGHSH and CDR2 is LQKENI in the germline V gene. CDR3 length: 16 residues. Trimming at V came to 3 bases and at J to 2 bases, leaving 5 bases not matched to a gene. The CDR3 is CASSPGQGVINTEAFF. CDR3 bases: TGTGCCAGCTCACCGGGACAGGGGGTTATTAACACTGAAGCTTTCTTT.

This clone was detected a few times. The rearrangement joins TRBV9 to TRBJ1-6, with a tentative D call TRBD1 (6 bases). The length of the CDR3 is 17 residues. Trimming stripped 3 bases from V and 0 bases from J, with 13 bases between. Germline CDR1 SGDLS, CDR2 YYNGEE. The CDR3 loop reads CASSEGDLISYNSPLHF. In DNA, the CDR3 is TGTGCCAGCAGCGAGGGGGACCTCATCTCCTATAATTCACCCCTCCACTTT. The variable domain in full, with the rest retrieved from reference TRBV9 and TRBJ1-6, is DSGVTQTPKHLITATGQRVTLRCSPRSGDLSVYWYQQSLDQGLQFLIQYYNGEERAKGNILERFSAQQFPDLHSELNLSSLELGDSALYFCASSEGDLISYNSPLHFGNGTRLTVT.

This rearrangement joins TRBV5-1 to TRBJ2-3, with 9 positions matching TRBD2. V lost 2 bases and J lost 3; bases outside the gene matches: 4. The CDR3 is made up of 15 amino acids. Germline V gene lookup returns CDR1 SGHRS and CDR2 YFSETQ. The CDR3, as DNA: TGCGCCAGCAGCTTCTTTCTAGCGGGAACAGATACGCAGTATTTT. The encoded protein is CASSFFLAGTDTQYF.

This sequence joins TRBV27 and TRBJ2-1, with 11 bases fitting TRBD2. With 5 bases clipped from V and 12 bases from J, the junction kept 21 bases outside the gene matches. This CDR3 is built from 18 residues. Germline-derived CDR1 and CDR2 are MNHEY and SMNVEV (reference sequence). CDR3 sequence (DNA): TGTGCCAGCAGTCCCGGGGGTAGCGGGAGGGCCATTCGGTCGGGGCAGTTCTTC. It specifies CASSPGGSGRAIRSGQFF.

A few counts support this clone. The J gene is TRBJ1-2, the V gene TRBV7-9; D uncertain. The CDR3 sequence is 14 residues long. Trimming cost V 5 bases and J 3 bases, with 13 bases left between them. Germline assignment: CDR1 SEHNR and CDR2 FQNEAQ (reference sequence). For the CDR3, the DNA is TGTGCCAGCAGCGCGAAGTCCGGGGACTATGGCTACACCTTC. Translated, it gives CASSAKSGDYGYTF. Filled out from reference TRBV7-9 and TRBJ1-2, the complete variable domain reads DTGVSQNPRHKITKRGQNVTFRCDPISEHNRLYWYRQTLGQGPEFLTYFQNEAQLEKSRLLSDRFSAERPKGSFSTLEIQRTEQGDSAMYLCASSAKSGDYGYTFGSGTRLTVV.

This chain joins TRBV5-1 and TRBJ1-2; the match to TRBD1 covers 8 bases. V shed 4 bases and J 5 bases; nucleotides not matched to a gene: 10. The CDR3 has 15 amino acids. Germline CDR1 is SGHRS and CDR2 is YFSETQ. CDR3 in amino acids: CASSPGTGGGYGYTF. CDR3 nucleotide sequence: TGCGCCAGCAGCCCCGGGACAGGTGGGGGTTATGGCTACACCTTC.

CDR3 region: CASSLRQLGGEQFF. As DNA, the CDR3 is TGTGCCAGCAGTTTACGACAGCTTGGTGGTGAGCAGTTCTTC. This sequence joins TRBV27 and TRBJ2-1, with D tentatively TRBD1 (5 bases). This CDR3 comprises 14 residues. The V end lost 2 bases, the J end lost 9 bases, and 14 bases lay between the germline ends. Germline V gives CDR1 MNHEY, CDR2 SMNVEV (reference sequence).

This chain uses TRBV19 with TRBJ2-7; the D gene is possibly TRBD1 (5 bases). The V end was cut by 7 bases, the J end by 5 bases, with 12 bases between. CDR1 and CDR2 (germline): LNHDA, SQIVND (reference sequence). This CDR3 has 12 residues. The CDR3 DNA reads TGTGCCAGTATCTCCAGGGAAGACGAGCAGTACTTC. This sequence encodes CASISREDEQYF.

The rearrangement uses TRBV6-5 and TRBJ1-5; D uncertain. V was pared by 6 bases and J by 5 bases, with 11 bases between. CDR3 length: 13 amino acids. The germline gives CDR1 MNHEY, CDR2 SVGAGI. CDR3 protein: CASSINSDQPQHF. The CDR3 nucleotides read TGTGCCAGCAGCATCAACAGTGATCAGCCCCAGCATTTT.

The chain combines TRBV2 with TRBJ2-1; D is uncertain. The germline gives CDR1 SNHLY, CDR2 FYNNEI. The ends were cut back, 6 bases at V and 2 bases at J, with 8 bases in the middle. The CDR3 runs to 13 residues. The CDR3 here is CASSAQAYNEQFF. For the CDR3, the DNA is TGTGCCAGCAGCGCACAAGCCTACAATGAGCAGTTCTTC.

The rearrangement uses TRBV5-8 and TRBJ1-1; possible D gene TRBD1, 6 bases. Germline V gives CDR1 SGHTS, CDR2 YDEGEE. There are 13 residues in the CDR3. Trimming removed 4 bases from V and 10 bases from J, with 17 bases in between. The CDR3 protein is CASSGGGRGPAFF. CDR3 sequence (DNA): TGTGCCAGCAGCGGGGGGGGCAGGGGACCAGCTTTCTTT.

This chain joins TRBV7-3 and TRBJ2-1, with 10 bases matching TRBD2. The CDR3 has 15 residues. Germline CDR1 SGHTA, CDR2 FQGTGA. V lost 4 bases and J lost 8; bases outside the gene matches: 8. CDR3 DNA sequence: TGTGCCAGCAGCTCGGTAGCGGGGGGCCCCGATGAGCAGTTCTTC. It encodes CASSSVAGGPDEQFF.

This rearrangement joins TRBV7-9 to TRBJ2-7; TRBD1 matches 7 bases. Germline V lookup: CDR1 SEHNR, CDR2 FQNEAQ (reference sequence). V lost 7 bases and J lost 2; bases outside the gene matches: 5. The CDR3 loop spans 13 amino acids. The CDR3 is CASTGTETYEQYF. CDR3 coding DNA: TGTGCCAGCACCGGGACAGAGACCTACGAGCAGTACTTC.

The chain uses TRBV6-5 and TRBJ1-6; 7 bases are a match to TRBD1. Germline assignment: CDR1 MNHEY and CDR2 SVGAGI. V lost 6 bases to trimming and J lost 9 bases; unmatched junction nucleotides: 11. The CDR3 totals 15 residues. CDR3 amino acids: CASSRQGVGGSPLHF. The CDR3 region has the DNA TGTGCCAGCAGCAGACAGGGCGTGGGGGGTTCACCCCTCCACTTT.

This clone has just a few counts. The chain is built from TRBV7-9 and TRBJ1-2; possibly TRBD1 for D (6 bases). This CDR3 has 13 amino acids. With 5 bases removed from V and 6 bases from J, the gap between germline ends came to 13 bases. Germline CDR1 is SEHNR and CDR2 is FQNEAQ (reference sequence). The chain's CDR3 is CASSPGAGDGYTF. The CDR3 DNA reads as TGTGCCAGCAGCCCCGGCGCAGGGGATGGCTACACCTTC.

This sequence joins TRBV18 and TRBJ1-2; a weak D match, TRBD1 (5 bases). Trimming pared 6 bases from V and 2 bases from J, leaving 13 bases between. The germline V gene has CDR1 KGHSH and CDR2 LQKENI. CDR3 length: 14 residues. The CDR3 is CASSRTQGNYGYTF. In DNA, the CDR3 is TGTGCCAGCTCGCGAACTCAGGGAAACTATGGCTACACCTTC.